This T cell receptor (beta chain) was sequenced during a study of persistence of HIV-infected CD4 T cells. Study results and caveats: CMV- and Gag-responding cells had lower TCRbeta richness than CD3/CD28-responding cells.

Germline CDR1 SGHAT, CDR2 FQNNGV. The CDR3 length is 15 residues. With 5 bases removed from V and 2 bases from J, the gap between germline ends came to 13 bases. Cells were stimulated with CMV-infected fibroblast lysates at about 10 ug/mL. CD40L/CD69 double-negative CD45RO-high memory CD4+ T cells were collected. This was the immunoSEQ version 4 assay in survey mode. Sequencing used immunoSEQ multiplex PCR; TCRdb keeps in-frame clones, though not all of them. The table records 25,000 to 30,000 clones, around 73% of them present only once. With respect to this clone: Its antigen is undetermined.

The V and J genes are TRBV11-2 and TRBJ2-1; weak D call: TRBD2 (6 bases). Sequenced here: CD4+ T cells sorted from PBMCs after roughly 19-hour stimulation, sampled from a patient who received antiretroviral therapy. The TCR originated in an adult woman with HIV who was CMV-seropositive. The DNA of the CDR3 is TGTGCCAGCAGCCAAGGGGCGGGGACCTACAATGAGCAGTTCTTC. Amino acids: CASSQGAGTYNEQFF. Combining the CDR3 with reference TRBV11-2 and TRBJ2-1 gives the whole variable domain EAGVAQSPRYKIIEKRQSVAFWCNPISGHATLYWYQQILGQGPKLLIQFQNNGVVDDSQLPKDRFSAERLKGVDSTLKIQPAKLEDSAVYLCASSQGAGTYNEQFFGPGTRLTVL.